This T cell receptor beta chain is drawn from a study of cytomegalovirus exposure and HLA in healthy donors. CDR3 length: 14 residues. V lost 4 bases to trimming and J lost 2 bases, with 10 bases between them. Germline lookup yields CDR1 MNHEY and CDR2 SMNVEV (reference sequence). The PCR had 60 Vbeta and 13 Jbeta primers. Here immunoSEQ multiplex PCR was the method, and the copy in TCRdb shows in-frame clones only, minus some. The profile covers roughly 180,000 clones, with 75% to 85% appearing a single time and 13% taken by the ten largest. Sequencing was done on a sample of PBMCs. The V and J genes are TRBV27 and TRBJ2-3, with TRBD1 as a possible D gene (6 bases). The TCR comes from a woman aged 50 to 60 in good health and CMV-seropositive. The CDR3, as DNA: TGTGCCAGCAGTTGGGGGCAGGTCACAGATACGCAGTATTTT. This sequence encodes CASSWGQVTDTQYF.